This TCR beta chain came from a study of blood T cell repertoires in COVID-19. Turning to the study itself: Some COVID-19 samples were acute and others convalescent; all came from the United States, Italy and Spain.

The germline V gene has CDR1 SGHRS and CDR2 YFSETQ. Deletions cut 0 bases from V and 13 bases from J, with 16 bases between. This CDR3 comprises 14 residues. The repertoire was sequenced with immunoSEQ multiplex PCR; TCRdb's copy has only in-frame clones and lacks some. The table records hundreds of thousands of clones, roughly 90% of them present only once. The sample taken for sequencing was peripheral blood. This clonotype originated in a man aged 18 to 29 with COVID-19, enrolled during active disease. J is TRBJ2-2 and V is TRBV5-1; a possible D gene is TRBD2 (7 bases). The DNA of the CDR3 is TGCGCCAGCAGCTTGGTGTTCGGGGGGCTAGTGCTGTTTTTT. Its translation is CASSLVFGGLVLFF.